Here is one TCR beta chain with its context. The table came from immunoSEQ multiplex PCR; TCRdb's copy has only in-frame clones and leaves some out. The sample contains 7,000 to 10,000 clones, approximately 85% of which appear only once. This specimen belongs to a study of chemoradiotherapy in HPV16-positive cancers. Germline V gene sequence: CDR1 SGHRS, CDR2 YFSETQ. The CDR3 runs to 15 residues. V lost 0 bases, J lost 5 bases, and 5 bases stayed unmatched. Source: tumor tissue, taken from a patient who underwent chemoradiotherapy. The receptor comes from a human donor with HPV-associated anogenital cancer. This chain uses TRBV5-1 with TRBJ2-7; 10 nucleotides line up with TRBD1. The CDR3 loop reads CASSLAGTGVNEQYF. The CDR3 DNA is TGCGCCAGCAGCTTGGCCGGGACAGGGGTAAACGAGCAGTACTTC.